The present entry profiles one T cell receptor beta chain with its context. Trimming took off 5 bases at V and 1 base at J, with 18 bases between the two ends. The length of the CDR3 is 17 residues. Germline loops: CDR1 SEHNR, CDR2 FQNEAQ (reference sequence). Per the original data handling: Counts of nucleated cells, estimated from reference gene primer amplification, were obtained. TCRdb keeps only in-frame clones here, not all; method: immunoSEQ multiplex PCR. That table gives V, J and clone size, and the DNA gave D and trimming. This sample has about 150,000 clones; roughly 87% occur once, and the top ten carry approximately 4.1%. This record belongs to a study of blood T cell repertoires in COVID-19. At the level of the study: Samples came from the United States, Italy and Spain, spanning acute and convalescent COVID-19. The cDNA or gDNA used as material had been derived from T cells, B-cell-depleted T cells, or PBMCs.

This clonotype originated in an older woman with active or convalescent COVID-19. J is TRBJ2-1 and V is TRBV7-9, with D possibly being TRBD2 (5 bases). The material sequenced was peripheral blood. The CDR3 region is CASSPLGFGKSYNEQFF. Written as DNA, the CDR3 is TGTGCCAGCAGCCCCCTGGGTTTCGGGAAATCCTACAATGAGCAGTTCTTC.